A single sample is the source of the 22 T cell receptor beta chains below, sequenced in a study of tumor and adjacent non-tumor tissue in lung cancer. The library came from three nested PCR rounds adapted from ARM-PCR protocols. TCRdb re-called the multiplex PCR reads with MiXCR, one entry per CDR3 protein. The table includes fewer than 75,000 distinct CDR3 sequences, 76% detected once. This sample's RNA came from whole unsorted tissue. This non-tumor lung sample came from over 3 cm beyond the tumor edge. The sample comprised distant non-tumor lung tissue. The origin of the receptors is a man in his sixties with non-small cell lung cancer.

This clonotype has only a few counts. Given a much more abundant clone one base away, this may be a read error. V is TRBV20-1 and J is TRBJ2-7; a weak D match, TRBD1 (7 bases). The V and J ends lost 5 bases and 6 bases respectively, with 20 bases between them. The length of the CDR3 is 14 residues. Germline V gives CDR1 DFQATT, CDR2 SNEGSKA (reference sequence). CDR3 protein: CSAGLVRGESEQYF. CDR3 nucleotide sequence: TGCAGTGCTGGATTGGTCAGGGGGGAATCCGAGCAGTACTTC.

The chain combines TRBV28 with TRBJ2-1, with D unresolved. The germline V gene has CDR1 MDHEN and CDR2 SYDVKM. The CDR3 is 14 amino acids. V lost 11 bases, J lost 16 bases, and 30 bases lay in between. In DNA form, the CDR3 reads TGTGCCTCGCTGGGAACGACAAGCTACAATGAGCTATTCTTC. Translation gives CASLGTTSYNELFF. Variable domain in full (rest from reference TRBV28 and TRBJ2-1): DVKVTQSSRYLVKRTGEKVFLECVQDMDHENMFWYRQDPGLGLRLIYFSYDVKMKEKGDIPEGYSVSREKKERFSLILESASTNQTSMYLCASLGTTSYNELFFGPGTRLTVL.

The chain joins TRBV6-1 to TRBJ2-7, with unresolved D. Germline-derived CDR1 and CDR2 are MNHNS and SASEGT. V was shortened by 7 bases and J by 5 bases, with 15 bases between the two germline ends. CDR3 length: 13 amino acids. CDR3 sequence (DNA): TGTGCCAGCACCCGGACCAACCTTAACGAGCAGTACTTC. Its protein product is CASTRTNLNEQYF.

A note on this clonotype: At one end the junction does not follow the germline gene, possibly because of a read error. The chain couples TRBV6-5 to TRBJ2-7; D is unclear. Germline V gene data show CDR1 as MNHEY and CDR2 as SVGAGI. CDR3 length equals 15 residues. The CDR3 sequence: CASSLQSVGIDEQYF. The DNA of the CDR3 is TGTGCCAGCAGTCTCCAGTCCGTCGGTATCGACGAACAGTACTTC.

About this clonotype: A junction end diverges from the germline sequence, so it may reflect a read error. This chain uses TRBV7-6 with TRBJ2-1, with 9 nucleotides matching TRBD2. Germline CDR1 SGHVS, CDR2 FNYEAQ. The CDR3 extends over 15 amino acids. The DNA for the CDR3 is TGTGCCAACAGCCCTGGACTAGCGAGGGGCAATGAGCAGTTCTTC. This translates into CANSPGLARGNEQFF.

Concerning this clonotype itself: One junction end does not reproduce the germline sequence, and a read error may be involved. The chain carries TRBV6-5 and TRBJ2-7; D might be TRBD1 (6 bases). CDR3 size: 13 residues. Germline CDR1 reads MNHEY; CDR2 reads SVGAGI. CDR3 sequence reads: CASRYRLDSQQYF. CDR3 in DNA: TGTGCAAGCAGATACCGACTGGACAGCCAGCAGTACTTC.

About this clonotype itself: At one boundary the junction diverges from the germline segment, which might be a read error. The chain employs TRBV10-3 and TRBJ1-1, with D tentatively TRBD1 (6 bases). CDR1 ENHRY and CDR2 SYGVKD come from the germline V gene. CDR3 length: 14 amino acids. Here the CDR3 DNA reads TGTGCCATTAGTGACTGGGGGGCTGAGACTGAAGCTTTCTTT. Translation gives CAISDWGAETEAFF.

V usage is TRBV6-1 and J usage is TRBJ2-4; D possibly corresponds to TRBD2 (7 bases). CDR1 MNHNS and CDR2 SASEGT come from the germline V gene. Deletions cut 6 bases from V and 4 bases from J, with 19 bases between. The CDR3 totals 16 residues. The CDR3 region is CASSEIGGDRKNIQYF. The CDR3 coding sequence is TGTGCCAGCAGCGAGATAGGGGGGGATAGGAAAAACATTCAGTACTTC.

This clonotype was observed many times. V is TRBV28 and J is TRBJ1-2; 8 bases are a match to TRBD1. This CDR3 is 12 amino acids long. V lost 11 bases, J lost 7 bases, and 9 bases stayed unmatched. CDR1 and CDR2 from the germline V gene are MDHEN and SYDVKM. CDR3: CAGGQALGGYTF. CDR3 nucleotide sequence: TGTGCCGGGGGACAGGCCCTTGGTGGCTACACCTTC.

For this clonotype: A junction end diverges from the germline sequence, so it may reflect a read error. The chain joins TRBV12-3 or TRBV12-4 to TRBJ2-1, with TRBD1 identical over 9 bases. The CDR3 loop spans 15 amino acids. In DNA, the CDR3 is TGTGCCAACAGTTCCGGACAGGGGACCTACAATGAGCAGTTCTTC. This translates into CANSSGQGTYNEQFF.

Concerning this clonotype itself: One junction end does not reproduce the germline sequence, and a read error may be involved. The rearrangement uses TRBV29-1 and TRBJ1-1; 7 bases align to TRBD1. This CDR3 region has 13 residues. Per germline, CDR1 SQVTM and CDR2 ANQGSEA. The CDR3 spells CSGTGASDTEAFF. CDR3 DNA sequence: TGCAGCGGAACAGGGGCGAGTGACACTGAAGCCTTCTTT.

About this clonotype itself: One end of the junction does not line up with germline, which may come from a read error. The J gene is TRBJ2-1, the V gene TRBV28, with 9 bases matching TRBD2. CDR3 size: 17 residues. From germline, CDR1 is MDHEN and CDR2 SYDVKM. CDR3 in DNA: TGTGCGAGCAGTTTCAGGGTGGGACTAGCAGAATACAATGAGCAGTTCTTC. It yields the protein CASSFRVGLAEYNEQFF.

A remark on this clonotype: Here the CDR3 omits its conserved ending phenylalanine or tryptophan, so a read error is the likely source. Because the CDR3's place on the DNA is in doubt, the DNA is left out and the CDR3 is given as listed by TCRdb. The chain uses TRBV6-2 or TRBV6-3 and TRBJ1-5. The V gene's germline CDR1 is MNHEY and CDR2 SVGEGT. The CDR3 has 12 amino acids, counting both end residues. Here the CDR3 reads CASNYPSTNSHL.

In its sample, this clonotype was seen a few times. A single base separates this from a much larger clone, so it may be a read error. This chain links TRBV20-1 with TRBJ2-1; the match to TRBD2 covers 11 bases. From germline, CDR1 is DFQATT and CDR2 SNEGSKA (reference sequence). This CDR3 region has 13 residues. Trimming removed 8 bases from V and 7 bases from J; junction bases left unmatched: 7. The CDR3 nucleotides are TGCAGTTCGAATAGCGGGAGGGAGAATGAGCAGTTCTTC. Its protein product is CSSNSGRENEQFF.

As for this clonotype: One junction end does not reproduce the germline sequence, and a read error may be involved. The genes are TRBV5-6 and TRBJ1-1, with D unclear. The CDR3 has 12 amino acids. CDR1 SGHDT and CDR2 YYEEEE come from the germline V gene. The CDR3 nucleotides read TGTGCCACCAGCGTAGCTCGGACCGAAGCTTTCTTT. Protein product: CATSVARTEAFF.

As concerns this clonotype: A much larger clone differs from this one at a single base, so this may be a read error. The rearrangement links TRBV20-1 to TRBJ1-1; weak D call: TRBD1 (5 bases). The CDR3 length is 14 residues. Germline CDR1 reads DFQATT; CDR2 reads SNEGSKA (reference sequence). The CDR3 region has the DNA TGCAGTGTCGTTCCCCCGGACCGGGGGACTGAAGTTTTCTTT. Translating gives CSVVPPDRGTEVFF.

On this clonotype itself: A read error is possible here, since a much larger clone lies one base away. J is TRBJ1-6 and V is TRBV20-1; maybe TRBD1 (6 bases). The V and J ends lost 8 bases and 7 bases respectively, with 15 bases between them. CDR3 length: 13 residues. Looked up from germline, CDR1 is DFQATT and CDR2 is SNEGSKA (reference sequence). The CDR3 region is CSTVGGPNSPLHF. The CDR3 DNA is TGCAGTACCGTCGGGGGGCCCAATTCACCCCTCCACTTT.

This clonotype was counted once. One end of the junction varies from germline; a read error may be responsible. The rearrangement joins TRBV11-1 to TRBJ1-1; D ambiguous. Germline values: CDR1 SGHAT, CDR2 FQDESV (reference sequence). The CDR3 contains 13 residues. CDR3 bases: TGTACCAGCAGCTTAGCGCCGAGCGCTGAAGCTTTCTTT. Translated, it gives CTSSLAPSAEAFF.

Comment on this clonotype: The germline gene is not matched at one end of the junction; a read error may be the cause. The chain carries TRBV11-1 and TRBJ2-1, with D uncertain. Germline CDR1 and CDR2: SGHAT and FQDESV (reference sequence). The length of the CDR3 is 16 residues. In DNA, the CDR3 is TGTGACAGCAGCTTAGTTCCAGTGAGCTTCTACATTGAGCAGTTCTTC. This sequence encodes CDSSLVPVSFYIEQFF. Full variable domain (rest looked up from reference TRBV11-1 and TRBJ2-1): EAEVAQSPRYKITEKSQAVAFWCDPISGHATLYWYRQILGQGPELLVQFQDESVVDDSQLPKDRFSAERLKGVDSTLKIQPAELGDSAMYLCDSSLVPVSFYIEQFFGPGTRLTVL.

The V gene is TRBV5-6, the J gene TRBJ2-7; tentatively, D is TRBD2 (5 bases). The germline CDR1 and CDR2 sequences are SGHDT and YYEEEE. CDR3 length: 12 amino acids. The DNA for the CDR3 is TGTCTCAGCGCCGGGAATCACTACGAGCAGTACTTC. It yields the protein CLSAGNHYEQYF.

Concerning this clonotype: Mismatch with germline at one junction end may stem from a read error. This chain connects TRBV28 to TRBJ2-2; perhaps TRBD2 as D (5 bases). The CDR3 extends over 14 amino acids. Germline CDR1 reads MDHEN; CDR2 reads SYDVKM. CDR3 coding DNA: TGTGCCAGGAGTTCGGGTAACCGGAACGGGGAGCTGTTATTT. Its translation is CARSSGNRNGELLF. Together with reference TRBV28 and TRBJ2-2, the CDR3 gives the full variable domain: DVKVTQSSRYLVKRTGEKVFLECVQDMDHENMFWYRQDPGLGLRLIYFSYDVKMKEKGDIPEGYSVSREKKERFSLILESASTNQTSMYLCARSSGNRNGELLFGEGSRLTVL.

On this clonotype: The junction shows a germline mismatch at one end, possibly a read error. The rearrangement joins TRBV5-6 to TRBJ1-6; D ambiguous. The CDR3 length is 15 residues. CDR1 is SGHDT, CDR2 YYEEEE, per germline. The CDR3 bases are TGTGCCAGTAGCTTGAGGCAGGTGAATGGATCACCACTCCACTTC. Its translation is CASSLRQVNGSPLHF.